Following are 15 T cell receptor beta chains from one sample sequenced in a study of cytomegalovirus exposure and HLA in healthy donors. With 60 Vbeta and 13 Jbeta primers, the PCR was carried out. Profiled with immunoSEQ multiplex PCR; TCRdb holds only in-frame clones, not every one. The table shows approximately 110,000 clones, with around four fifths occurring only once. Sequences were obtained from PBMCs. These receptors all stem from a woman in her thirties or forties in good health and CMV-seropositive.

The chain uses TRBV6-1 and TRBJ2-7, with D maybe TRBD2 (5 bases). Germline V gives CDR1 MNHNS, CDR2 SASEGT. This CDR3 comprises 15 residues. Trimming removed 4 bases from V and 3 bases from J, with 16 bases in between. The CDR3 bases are TGTGCCAGCAGTGCCCATTCCTCCGACTACTACGAGCAGTACTTC. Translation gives CASSAHSSDYYEQYF.

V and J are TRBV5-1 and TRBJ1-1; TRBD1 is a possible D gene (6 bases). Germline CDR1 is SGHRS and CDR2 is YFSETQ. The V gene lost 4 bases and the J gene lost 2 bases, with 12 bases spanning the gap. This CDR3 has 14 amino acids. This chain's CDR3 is CASSLRTENTEAFF. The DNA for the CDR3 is TGCGCCAGCAGCCTCCGGACAGAAAACACTGAAGCTTTCTTT.

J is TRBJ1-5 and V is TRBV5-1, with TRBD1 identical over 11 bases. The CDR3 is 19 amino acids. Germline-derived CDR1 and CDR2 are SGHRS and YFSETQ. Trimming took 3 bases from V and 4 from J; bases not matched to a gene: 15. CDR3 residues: CASSWGGGQGDTSNQPQHF. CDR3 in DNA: TGCGCCAGCAGCTGGGGAGGGGGACAGGGGGACACGAGTAATCAGCCCCAGCATTTT.

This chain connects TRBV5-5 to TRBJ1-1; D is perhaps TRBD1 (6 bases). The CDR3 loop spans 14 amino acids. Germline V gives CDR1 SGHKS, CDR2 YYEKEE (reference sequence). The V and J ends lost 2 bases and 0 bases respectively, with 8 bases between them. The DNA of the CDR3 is TGTGCCAGCAGCTTACAGGGCATGAACACTGAAGCTTTCTTT. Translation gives CASSLQGMNTEAFF.

CDR3: CASSPLEGRNSPLHF. CDR3 DNA: TGTGCCAGCTCACCACTCGAGGGTAGGAATTCACCCCTCCACTTT. The chain employs TRBV18 and TRBJ1-6; D call uncertain. Trimming shortened V by 1 base and J by 7 bases, and 11 bases separated the two germline ends. The CDR3 is 15 amino acids. Germline-derived CDR1 and CDR2 are KGHSH and LQKENI.

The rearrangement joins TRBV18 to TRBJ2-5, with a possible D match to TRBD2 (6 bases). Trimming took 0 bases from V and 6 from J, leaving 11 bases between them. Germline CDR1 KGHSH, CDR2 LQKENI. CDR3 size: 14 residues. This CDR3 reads CASSPPTSSQTQYF. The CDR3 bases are TGTGCCAGCTCACCACCGACTAGTTCCCAGACCCAGTACTTC.

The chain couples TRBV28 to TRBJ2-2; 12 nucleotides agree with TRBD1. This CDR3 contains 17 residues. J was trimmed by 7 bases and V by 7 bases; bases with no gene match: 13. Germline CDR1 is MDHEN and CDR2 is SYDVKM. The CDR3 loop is CASKFGWGQGANGELFF. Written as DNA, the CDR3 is TGTGCCAGCAAGTTCGGCTGGGGACAGGGGGCAAACGGGGAGCTGTTTTTT.

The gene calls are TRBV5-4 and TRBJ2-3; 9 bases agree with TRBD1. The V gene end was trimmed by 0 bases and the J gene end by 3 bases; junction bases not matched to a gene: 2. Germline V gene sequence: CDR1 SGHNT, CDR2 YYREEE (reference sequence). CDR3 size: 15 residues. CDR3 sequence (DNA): TGTGCCAGCAGCTTGGGGGGACAGGGAACAGATACGCAGTATTTT. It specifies CASSLGGQGTDTQYF.

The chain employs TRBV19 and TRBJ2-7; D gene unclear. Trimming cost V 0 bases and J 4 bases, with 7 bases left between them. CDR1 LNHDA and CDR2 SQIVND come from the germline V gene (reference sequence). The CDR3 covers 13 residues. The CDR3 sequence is CASSIDPGYEQYF. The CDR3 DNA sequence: TGTGCCAGTAGTATAGATCCGGGTTACGAGCAGTACTTC.

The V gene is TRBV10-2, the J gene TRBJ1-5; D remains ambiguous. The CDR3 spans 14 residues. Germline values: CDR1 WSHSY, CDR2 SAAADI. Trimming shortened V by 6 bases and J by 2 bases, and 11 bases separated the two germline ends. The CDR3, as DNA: TGCGCCAGCAGACCAATGGAGGGCAATCAGCCCCAGCATTTT. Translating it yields CASRPMEGNQPQHF.

CDR3 loop: CASSQRSGTSGSRVDTQYF. The CDR3 nucleotides read TGTGCCAGCAGCCAACGATCCGGGACTAGCGGGAGCCGGGTAGATACGCAGTATTTT. The genes are TRBV11-3 and TRBJ2-3; 14 nucleotides line up with TRBD2. CDR3 length: 19 amino acids. Germline CDR1 and CDR2: SGHNT and YENEEA. The ends lost 5 bases at V and 5 bases at J; junction bases unmatched: 15.

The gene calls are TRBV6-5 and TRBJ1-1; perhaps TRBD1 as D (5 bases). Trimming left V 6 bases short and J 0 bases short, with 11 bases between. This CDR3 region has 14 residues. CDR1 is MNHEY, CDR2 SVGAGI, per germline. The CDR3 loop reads CASRRQRLNTEAFF. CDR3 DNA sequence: TGTGCCAGCAGAAGACAGAGATTGAACACTGAAGCTTTCTTT.

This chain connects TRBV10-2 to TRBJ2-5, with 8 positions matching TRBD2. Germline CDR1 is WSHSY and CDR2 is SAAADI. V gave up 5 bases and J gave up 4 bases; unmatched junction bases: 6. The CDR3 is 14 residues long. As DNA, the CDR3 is TGCGCCAGCAGTCTAGCGGGCGCCGGAGAGACCCAGTACTTC. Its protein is CASSLAGAGETQYF.

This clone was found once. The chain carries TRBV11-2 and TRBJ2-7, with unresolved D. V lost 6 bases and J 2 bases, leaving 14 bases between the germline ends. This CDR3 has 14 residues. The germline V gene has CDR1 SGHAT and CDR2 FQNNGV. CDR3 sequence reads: CASSPPEPTYEQYF. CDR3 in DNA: TGTGCCAGCAGTCCACCGGAGCCAACCTACGAGCAGTACTTC.

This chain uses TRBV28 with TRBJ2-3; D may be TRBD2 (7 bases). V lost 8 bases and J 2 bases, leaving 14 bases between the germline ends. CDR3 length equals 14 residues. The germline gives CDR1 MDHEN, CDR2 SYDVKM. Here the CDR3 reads CASVGGGHTDTQYF. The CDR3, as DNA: TGTGCCAGCGTTGGCGGGGGCCACACAGATACGCAGTATTTT. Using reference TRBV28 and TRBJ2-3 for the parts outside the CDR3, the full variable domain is DVKVTQSSRYLVKRTGEKVFLECVQDMDHENMFWYRQDPGLGLRLIYFSYDVKMKEKGDIPEGYSVSREKKERFSLILESASTNQTSMYLCASVGGGHTDTQYFGPGTRLTVL.